The 25 T cell receptor beta chains reported below all come from one sample, sequenced in a study of cytomegalovirus exposure and HLA in healthy donors. The PCR contained 60 Vbeta and 13 Jbeta primers. Data came from immunoSEQ multiplex PCR; TCRdb stores just in-frame clones and leaves some out. The sample holds 200,000 to 250,000 clones; approximately 84% are singletons and the top ten take about 0.58%. The specimen sequenced was PBMCs. All receptors come from a woman aged 40 to 49 in good health and CMV-seronegative.

The genes are TRBV4-3 and TRBJ2-1, with 15 bases matching TRBD2. This CDR3 is built from 19 residues. V shed 3 bases, J shed 0 bases, and the junction held 6 bases outside the gene matches. Germline loops: CDR1 LGHNA, CDR2 YSLEER. This chain's CDR3 is CASSHWTSGGGSSYNEQFF. The CDR3 DNA follows: TGCGCCAGCAGCCATTGGACTAGCGGGGGGGGGAGCTCCTACAATGAGCAGTTCTTC.

This clone came up once. This chain links TRBV7-9 with TRBJ2-3; possibly TRBD1 for D (6 bases). Germline lookup yields CDR1 SEHNR and CDR2 FQNEAQ (reference sequence). The CDR3 is 18 residues long. Trimming left V 5 bases short and J 1 base short, with 22 bases between. The CDR3 here is CASSLEPGTSRGTDTQYF. The CDR3 DNA reads TGTGCCAGCAGCCTAGAACCTGGGACATCGAGGGGCACAGATACGCAGTATTTT. Using reference TRBV7-9 and TRBJ2-3 for the parts outside the CDR3, the full variable domain is DTGVSQNPRHKITKRGQNVTFRCDPISEHNRLYWYRQTLGQGPEFLTYFQNEAQLEKSRLLSDRFSAERPKGSFSTLEIQRTEQGDSAMYLCASSLEPGTSRGTDTQYFGPGTRLTVL.

The chain recombines TRBV5-6 with TRBJ1-1; D possibly corresponds to TRBD1 (6 bases). Between the trimmed V and J ends, which lost 1 base and 0 bases, there was a span of 7 bases. The CDR3 is 14 residues long. Germline values: CDR1 SGHDT, CDR2 YYEEEE. As DNA, the CDR3 is TGTGCCAGCAGCTTGCGACAGGTGAACACTGAAGCTTTCTTT. Encoded protein: CASSLRQVNTEAFF.

The V and J genes are TRBV30 and TRBJ2-7; weak D call: TRBD2 (7 bases). V was pared by 1 base and J by 6 bases, with 25 bases between. Germline V gene lookup returns CDR1 GTSNPN and CDR2 SVGIG (reference sequence). The CDR3 spans 17 residues. In DNA form, the CDR3 reads TGTGCCTGGAGTGGGGGGGGCAGACAGGCTAAAATTCTCGAGCAGTACTTC. It codes for CAWSGGGRQAKILEQYF.

The chain joins TRBV28 to TRBJ1-1, with 7 bases aligning to TRBD1. Germline V lookup: CDR1 MDHEN, CDR2 SYDVKM. Trimming removed 6 bases from V and 5 bases from J; junction bases left unmatched: 6. CDR3 size: 13 residues. For the CDR3, the DNA is TGTGCCAGCAGGTTGACAGGGAGGACTGAAGCTTTCTTT. Its protein product is CASRLTGRTEAFF.

The chain recombines TRBV29-1 with TRBJ1-2; a weak D match, TRBD1 (5 bases). From germline, CDR1 is SQVTM and CDR2 ANQGSEA. The ends were cut back, 2 bases at V and 4 bases at J, with 20 bases in the middle. The CDR3 spans 16 residues. The CDR3 loop is CSVERVGRGKVYGYTF. Here the CDR3 DNA reads TGCAGCGTTGAAAGGGTAGGAAGGGGCAAAGTCTATGGCTACACCTTC.

The chain employs TRBV2 and TRBJ1-1; D not certain. Germline V CDR1 and CDR2: SNHLY, FYNNEI. V shed 7 bases and J shed 1 base, with 10 bases lying between them. The CDR3 covers 13 residues. The DNA of the CDR3 is TGTGCCAGCATCTTGAGGGAGAACACTGAAGCTTTCTTT. This translates into CASILRENTEAFF.

The J gene is TRBJ1-5, the V gene TRBV19, with TRBD1 matching 9 bases. In germline, CDR1 is LNHDA, CDR2 SQIVND (reference sequence). This CDR3 has 16 amino acids. Germline trimming cut 6 bases from V and 6 bases from J; bases unmatched to any gene: 12. CDR3 sequence (DNA): TGTGCCAGTAGCACACATAGACAGGGGGATGCTCAGCCCCAGCATTTT. Encoded protein: CASSTHRQGDAQPQHF.

V and J are TRBV2 and TRBJ1-2; D gene unclear. The CDR3 has 11 amino acids. V gave up 5 bases and J gave up 10 bases, with 11 bases separating them. Germline CDR1 and CDR2: SNHLY and FYNNEI. CDR3 region: CASSNTGAYTF. In DNA form, the CDR3 reads TGTGCCAGCAGTAACACGGGTGCCTACACCTTC. The full variable domain, with the rest looked up from reference TRBV2 and TRBJ1-2, is EPEVTQTPSHQVTQMGQEVILRCVPISNHLYFYWYRQILGQKVEFLVSFYNNEISEKSEIFDDQFSVERPDGSNFTLKIRSTKLEDSAMYFCASSNTGAYTFGSGTRLTVV.

This clone appeared a single time. The chain couples TRBV7-9 to TRBJ2-7; no firm D call. Trimming shortened V by 1 base and J by 0 bases, and 7 bases separated the two germline ends. The CDR3 loop spans 14 amino acids. Germline V gene sequence: CDR1 SEHNR, CDR2 FQNEAQ (reference sequence). The CDR3 is CASSLGSNSYEQYF. CDR3 coding DNA: TGTGCCAGCAGCTTAGGTAGCAACTCCTACGAGCAGTACTTC.

The chain combines TRBV18 with TRBJ1-6; perhaps TRBD1 as D (6 bases). V shed 2 bases and J shed 5 bases, with 19 bases lying between them. Germline CDR1 is KGHSH and CDR2 is LQKENI. The CDR3 sequence is 18 residues long. The CDR3 DNA reads TGTGCCAGCTCACCATTGGGGGCCCAAAGCTTCAATAATTCACCCCTCCACTTT. It encodes CASSPLGAQSFNNSPLHF.

This chain uses TRBV7-9 with TRBJ2-3, with TRBD2 matching over 9 bases. J gave up 5 bases and V 1 base, and 7 bases lay outside the gene matches. This CDR3 spans 16 amino acids. Germline CDR1 SEHNR, CDR2 FQNEAQ (reference sequence). Here the CDR3 DNA reads TGTGCCAGCAGCTTAGGTAGCGGGGGCATTCGAGATACGCAGTATTTT. This translates into CASSLGSGGIRDTQYF.

The rearrangement links TRBV19 to TRBJ2-5; D might be TRBD2 (6 bases). Deletions cut 1 base from V and 4 bases from J, with 10 bases between. The CDR3 loop spans 14 amino acids. CDR1 is LNHDA and CDR2 is SQIVND in the germline V gene (reference sequence). The CDR3 here is CASSIVQGGETQYF. The DNA for the CDR3 is TGTGCCAGTAGTATAGTTCAGGGAGGAGAGACCCAGTACTTC.

This clone was found once. V is TRBV30 and J is TRBJ2-5; D may be TRBD1 (6 bases). Germline V gene lookup returns CDR1 GTSNPN and CDR2 SVGIG (reference sequence). This CDR3 is 14 amino acids long. Trimming took off 1 base at V and 4 bases at J, with 13 bases between the two ends. CDR3 protein: CAWSGKQGLETQYF. CDR3 DNA sequence: TGTGCCTGGAGTGGTAAACAGGGTTTAGAGACCCAGTACTTC.

V and J are TRBV4-1 and TRBJ2-1; no reliable D call. This CDR3 region has 14 residues. V lost 0 bases and J 7 bases, leaving 10 bases between the germline ends. CDR1 MGHRA and CDR2 YSYEKL come from the germline V gene. CDR3 in amino acids: CASSQDRSRNEQFF. DNA for the CDR3: TGCGCCAGCAGCCAAGATAGGAGTAGAAATGAGCAGTTCTTC.

The chain joins TRBV7-9 to TRBJ2-1; 11 bases match TRBD2. After removal of 1 base from V and 5 bases from J, the junction contained 4 bases not matched to a gene. This CDR3 has 16 amino acids. CDR1 and CDR2 from the germline V gene are SEHNR and FQNEAQ (reference sequence). In DNA form, the CDR3 reads TGTGCCAGCAGCTTAGTGCTAGCGGGGGGTCACAATGAGCAGTTCTTC. It is translated as CASSLVLAGGHNEQFF.

V and J are TRBV18 and TRBJ1-4; TRBD1 might be the D (6 bases). The ends were cut back, 4 bases at V and 6 bases at J, with 18 bases in the middle. CDR1 and CDR2 from the germline V gene are KGHSH and LQKENI. The CDR3 runs 16 residues. The CDR3 region is CASSLLGGRGDEKLFF. CDR3 sequence (DNA): TGTGCCAGCTCACTCCTAGGAGGCAGGGGAGATGAAAAACTGTTTTTT.

This clone was seen more than once but under ten times. This chain joins TRBV7-3 and TRBJ2-5, with D unresolved. The V gene lost 5 bases and the J gene lost 4 bases, with 11 bases spanning the gap. This CDR3 region has 13 residues. Germline CDR1 SGHTA, CDR2 FQGTGA. CDR3 residues: CASSPSATETQYF. CDR3 in DNA: TGTGCCAGCAGCCCGAGCGCTACAGAGACCCAGTACTTC.

The chain links TRBV6-5 to TRBJ2-7; 9 bases align to TRBD1. This CDR3 spans 13 amino acids. Germline CDR1 is MNHEY and CDR2 is SVGAGI. The V gene end was trimmed by 6 bases and the J gene end by 6 bases; junction bases not matched to a gene: 6. The CDR3 region is CASRPGQGTEQYF. CDR3 sequence (DNA): TGTGCCAGCAGACCGGGACAGGGCACCGAGCAGTACTTC.

This chain links TRBV5-1 with TRBJ1-2; D perhaps matches TRBD1 (6 bases). V lost 4 bases to trimming and J lost 7 bases, with 14 bases between them. The germline gives CDR1 SGHRS, CDR2 YFSETQ. This CDR3 spans 13 amino acids. The CDR3 coding sequence is TGCGCCAGCAGCCGAGGGGGTAAGGCTGGCTACACCTTC. This encodes CASSRGGKAGYTF.

The chain joins TRBV7-2 to TRBJ1-6; D uncertain. V lost 0 bases and J 8 bases, leaving 8 bases between the germline ends. The germline gives CDR1 SGHTA, CDR2 FQGNSA. The CDR3 loop spans 14 amino acids. Written as DNA, the CDR3 is TGTGCCAGCAGCTTAGCGCGGAGGGATTCACCCCTCCACTTT. This sequence encodes CASSLARRDSPLHF.

This clone was detected only a few times. The chain couples TRBV15 to TRBJ1-2; D call uncertain. CDR3 length equals 12 residues. Germline CDR1 is LNHNV and CDR2 is YYDKDF (reference sequence). V was trimmed by 0 bases and J by 8 bases, leaving 7 bases between them. The CDR3 region is CATSRDYSGYTF. The CDR3 DNA reads TGTGCCACCAGCAGAGATTATTCGGGCTACACCTTC.

The rearrangement links TRBV5-6 to TRBJ2-7; 10 nucleotides agree with TRBD1. The length of the CDR3 is 18 residues. Germline lookup yields CDR1 SGHDT and CDR2 YYEEEE. V was pared by 1 base and J by 6 bases, with 16 bases of the junction left unmatched. The CDR3 nucleotides are TGTGCCAGCAGCTTGAATCGGCCTCTGAGACAGGGGGCGAGCGAGCAGTACTTC. Residues: CASSLNRPLRQGASEQYF.

The J gene is TRBJ2-3, the V gene TRBV10-2; 8 bases align to TRBD2. Germline values: CDR1 WSHSY, CDR2 SAAADI. Trimming at V came to 6 bases and at J to 2 bases, leaving 10 bases not matched to a gene. The CDR3 totals 16 residues. The chain's CDR3 is CASRIEIAGLTDTQYF. The CDR3 DNA reads as TGCGCCAGCAGGATCGAAATAGCGGGGCTCACAGATACGCAGTATTTT.

This chain links TRBV19 with TRBJ1-5; TRBD1 might be the D (6 bases). Germline lookup yields CDR1 LNHDA and CDR2 SQIVND (reference sequence). The CDR3 runs to 14 residues. Trimming shortened V by 8 bases and J by 2 bases, and 13 bases separated the two germline ends. CDR3 bases: TGTGCCAGTGCTCAACAGGGAGGCAATCAGCCCCAGCATTTT. Its translation is CASAQQGGNQPQHF.